Detailed here is one T cell receptor (beta chain). Antigen specificity is unknown. Here immunoSEQ multiplex PCR was the method, and the copy in TCRdb shows in-frame clones only, minus some. This sample has roughly 1.5 million clones, with about 98% found just once. This sample is drawn from a study of shared clonotypes between healthy human individuals. Overall study findings and caveats: It was anticipated that sequencing depth would influence how many clonotypes donors shared. It was observed that 5% to 6.5% of naive CD4 clonotypes were shared across a few donors. Depth was large, yet rarefaction showed that sorted-subset sequencing was incomplete.

Per the germline V gene, CDR1 is SGHTA and CDR2 is FQGNSA. Trimming cost V 1 base and J 10 bases; bases outside gene matches: 10. This CDR3 has 14 amino acids. The clonotype originates from a man aged 25 to 45 in good health. Sequencing was performed on naive CD4+ T cells sorted from blood. Specified subset: CD45RA+ positively selected. The chain has TRBV7-2 and TRBJ2-7; 7 bases are a match to TRBD2. The CDR3 bases are TGTGCCAGCAGCTTAGGCCTAGCGGAAAGAGCACAGTACTTC. Amino acid sequence: CASSLGLAERAQYF.